The rows below give T cell receptor beta chains drawn from one sample of a study of Ad26.COV2.S vaccination and SARS-CoV-2 variants. Assay: immunoSEQ multiplex PCR; the TCRdb copy retains only in-frame clones and omits some. The table lists 400,000 to 450,000 clones, 75% to 95% of them singletons. The sequenced sample was peripheral blood, obtained in a trial of Ad26.COV2.S vaccine versus placebo. The receptors derive from a person between 18 and 59 years old who received the Ad26.COV2.S COVID-19 vaccine or a placebo. The CDR3 runs from the conserved cysteine through the conserved F or W. D genes are given only for firm matches. Size tells how often a clone was seen (once, few, many) or the class of an expanded clone, and some rows leave it out.

abundance	j_gene	d_gene	v_gene	CDR3aa	CDR3nt
-	TRBJ2-7	TRBD2	TRBV5-1	CASSFSGGRFYEQYF	TGCGCCAGCAGCTTCAGCGGGGGAAGATTCTACGAGCAGTACTTC
-	TRBJ2-7	TRBD1	TRBV5-1	CASSPTGTGGLSYEQYF	TGCGCCAGCAGCCCCACCGGGACAGGGGGCCTCTCCTACGAGCAGTACTTC
-	TRBJ2-7	-	TRBV15	CATSRDRGPYEQYF	TGTGCCACCAGCAGAGACAGGGGCCCCTACGAGCAGTACTTC
-	TRBJ1-1	-	TRBV28	CASSFSGYRYTEAFF	TGTGCCAGCAGTTTCTCAGGGTATAGGTACACTGAAGCTTTCTTT
-	TRBJ2-5	-	TRBV5-1	CASSFRGEETQYF	TGCGCCAGCAGTTTTAGAGGGGAAGAGACCCAGTACTTC
-	TRBJ1-1	-	TRBV10-1	CASSRAPNTEAFF	TGCGCCAGCAGCAGGGCACCGAACACTGAAGCTTTCTTT
-	TRBJ2-5	-	TRBV7-9	CASSSQAPVQETQYF	TGTGCCAGCAGCTCACAGGCTCCGGTCCAAGAGACCCAGTACTTC
-	TRBJ2-7	-	TRBV6-2/TRBV6-3	CASSSGKYEQYF	TGTGCCAGCAGTTCTGGGAAATACGAGCAGTACTTC
-	TRBJ2-1	-	TRBV4-2	CASSQELYVGEQFF	TGTGCCAGCAGCCAAGAACTTTACGTCGGCGAGCAGTTCTTC
-	TRBJ2-1	TRBD2	TRBV7-3	CASSQLAGAYNEQFF	TGTGCCAGCAGCCAACTAGCGGGAGCATACAATGAGCAGTTCTTC
-	TRBJ2-7	-	TRBV4-2	CASSHLPSSETTKQQYF	TGTGCCAGCAGCCATTTGCCGTCTAGCGAGACGACTAAACAGCAGTACTTC
-	TRBJ2-5	TRBD1	TRBV5-4	CASSLAPGQGAKTQYF	TGTGCCAGCAGCTTGGCCCCGGGACAGGGGGCCAAGACCCAGTACTTC
-	TRBJ1-2	TRBD1	TRBV27	CASSLRYRGEGYTF	TGTGCCAGCAGTTTACGGTACAGGGGGGAAGGCTACACCTTC
-	TRBJ2-2	TRBD2	TRBV11-2	CASRLPGLAGGNTGELFF	TGTGCCAGCAGACTCCCGGGACTAGCGGGAGGGAACACCGGGGAGCTGTTTTTT
-	TRBJ2-1	TRBD2	TRBV11-2	CASSIRLAGANEQFF	TGTGCCAGCAGCATACGACTAGCGGGAGCAAATGAGCAGTTCTTC
few	TRBJ2-2	TRBD1	TRBV11-2	CASSRPGQGLTGELFF	TGTGCCAGCAGCAGACCCGGACAGGGCCTCACCGGGGAGCTGTTTTTT
-	TRBJ2-7	-	TRBV6-6	CASSPLDEQYF	TGTGCCAGCAGCCCCCTGGACGAGCAGTACTTC
-	TRBJ2-2	-	TRBV12-2	CASRLAPSGSCTGELFF	TGTGCAAGTCGCTTAGCCCCTAGCGGGAGTTGTACCGGGGAGCTGTTTTTT
-	TRBJ2-1	TRBD1	TRBV29-1	CSVQGQGGEQFF	TGCAGCGTGCAAGGACAGGGGGGCGAGCAGTTCTTC
-	TRBJ1-6	TRBD1	TRBV5-4	CASSWRGRTGHSPLHF	TGTGCCAGCAGCTGGAGGGGGCGGACAGGGCACTCACCCCTCCACTTT
-	TRBJ2-5	-	TRBV4-1	CASSQDGYQETQYF	TGCGCCAGCAGCCAAGATGGCTACCAAGAGACCCAGTACTTC
-	TRBJ2-1	-	TRBV12-3/TRBV12-4	CASSFDEQFF	TGTGCCAGCAGTTTTGATGAGCAGTTCTTC
-	TRBJ2-3	-	TRBV7-3	CASSSLGLTDTQYF	TGTGCCAGCAGCTCCCTCGGGCTCACAGATACGCAGTATTTT
-	TRBJ1-1	-	TRBV7-3	CASSLSTGLSTEAFF	TGTGCCAGCAGCTTAAGTACCGGGTTAAGCACTGAAGCTTTCTTT
-	TRBJ1-5	TRBD1	TRBV6-2/TRBV6-3	CASSYGSTGLHQPQHF	TGTGCCAGCAGTTACGGATCGACAGGGTTGCATCAGCCCCAGCATTTT
-	TRBJ1-5	-	TRBV2	CASSAGRPQHF	TGTGCCAGCAGTGCCGGCCGGCCCCAGCATTTT
-	TRBJ2-7	-	TRBV3-1/TRBV3-2	CASSHPGQSSSYEQYF	TGTGCCAGCAGCCATCCTGGACAGTCCTCTTCCTACGAGCAGTACTTC
-	TRBJ2-1	-	TRBV25-1	CASSDSPGRQFF	TGTGCCAGCAGTGATTCTCCCGGCCGTCAGTTCTTC
-	TRBJ2-1	-	TRBV2	CASSELRPGRGQSEQFF	TGTGCCAGCAGTGAACTTCGACCCGGTCGGGGGCAATCTGAGCAGTTCTTC
-	TRBJ2-1	-	TRBV6-5	CASHSNNEQFF	TGTGCCAGCCATTCTAACAATGAGCAGTTCTTC
-	TRBJ1-2	-	TRBV24-1	CATSDLKRGYTF	TGTGCCACCAGTGATTTGAAACGTGGCTACACCTTC
-	TRBJ2-7	TRBD2	TRBV5-1	CASSGGLAGVVSYEQYF	TGCGCCAGCAGCGGGGGACTAGCGGGAGTGGTATCCTACGAGCAGTACTTC
-	TRBJ2-3	-	TRBV15	CATSRAKGGTTDTQYF	TGTGCCACCAGCAGAGCAAAGGGGGGGACCACAGATACGCAGTATTTT
-	TRBJ1-1	TRBD1	TRBV4-2	CASSLIPTGRDAEAFF	TGTGCCAGCAGCCTTATTCCGACAGGGCGAGACGCTGAAGCTTTCTTT
-	TRBJ2-3	TRBD2	TRBV19	CASSILPIAGGGYTQYF	TGTGCCAGTAGTATCCTCCCCATAGCGGGAGGGGGGTATACGCAGTATTTT
-	TRBJ2-2	-	TRBV5-1	CASSLALSGTGELFF	TGCGCCAGCAGCTTGGCACTCTCGGGGACCGGGGAGCTGTTTTTT
-	TRBJ2-7	-	TRBV5-8	CASSLAGTAYYEQYF	TGTGCCAGCAGCTTGGCCGGGACGGCGTACTACGAGCAGTACTTC
once	TRBJ2-3	TRBD1	TRBV5-1	CASSLTGGPLTDTQYF	TGCGCCAGCAGCTTGACAGGGGGTCCTCTCACAGATACGCAGTATTTT
-	TRBJ2-7	-	TRBV16	CASSRTRYEQYF	TGTGCCAGCAGCCGAACACGCTACGAGCAGTACTTC
-	TRBJ2-7	TRBD2	TRBV3-1/TRBV3-2	CASSQPRGLAPPLLGYEQYF	TGTGCCAGCAGCCAACCACGAGGACTAGCGCCCCCACTGCTGGGCTACGAGCAGTACTTC
-	TRBJ1-2	-	TRBV3-1/TRBV3-2	CASSRGADSEAF	TGTGCCAGCAGCCGCGGCGCGGACAGTGAGGCCTTC
once	TRBJ2-1	TRBD2	TRBV5-1	CASSLTSGKEGEQFF	TGCGCCAGCAGCTTGACTAGCGGGAAGGAGGGGGAGCAGTTCTTC
-	TRBJ2-2	TRBD1	TRBV4-3	CASRPSRGPGGELFF	TGCGCCAGCAGACCTTCGAGGGGGCCGGGCGGGGAGCTGTTTTTT
-	TRBJ1-2	-	TRBV3-1/TRBV3-2	CASSQDWVSNYGYTF	TGTGCCAGCAGCCAAGATTGGGTCAGCAACTATGGCTACACCTTC
-	TRBJ2-1	-	TRBV3-1/TRBV3-2	CASSLGGLEQFF	TGTGCCAGCAGTCTCGGAGGTCTTGAGCAGTTCTTC
-	TRBJ1-4	-	TRBV19	CAVEADATNEKLFF	TGTGCCGTAGAGGCGGATGCAACTAATGAAAAACTGTTTTTT
-	TRBJ2-3	TRBD2	TRBV30	CAWSVASGITDTQYF	TGTGCCTGGAGTGTCGCTAGCGGAATCACAGATACGCAGTATTTT
-	TRBJ2-5	-	TRBV9	CASSVGGLQETQYF	TGTGCCAGCAGCGTAGGGGGACTCCAAGAGACCCAGTACTTC
-	TRBJ1-4	-	TRBV28	CASSLSGQINEKLFF	TGTGCCAGCAGTTTATCCGGACAGATTAATGAAAAACTGTTTTTT
once	TRBJ2-3	TRBD2	TRBV19	CASTHRTSGGQLTQYF	TGTGCCAGTACCCACCGGACTAGCGGGGGCCAGCTCACGCAGTATTTT